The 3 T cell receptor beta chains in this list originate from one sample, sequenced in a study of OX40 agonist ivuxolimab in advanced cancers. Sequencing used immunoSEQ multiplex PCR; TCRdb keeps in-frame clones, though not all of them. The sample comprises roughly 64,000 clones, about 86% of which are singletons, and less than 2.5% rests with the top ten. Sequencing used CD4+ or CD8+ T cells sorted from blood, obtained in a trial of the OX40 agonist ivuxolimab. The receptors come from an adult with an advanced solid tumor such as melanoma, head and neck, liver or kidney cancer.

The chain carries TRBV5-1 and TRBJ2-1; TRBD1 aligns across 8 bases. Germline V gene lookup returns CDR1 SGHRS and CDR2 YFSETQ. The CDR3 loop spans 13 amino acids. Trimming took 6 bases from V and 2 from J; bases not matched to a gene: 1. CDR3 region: CASNRGTYNEQFF. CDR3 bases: TGCGCCAGCAACAGGGGGACCTACAATGAGCAGTTCTTC.

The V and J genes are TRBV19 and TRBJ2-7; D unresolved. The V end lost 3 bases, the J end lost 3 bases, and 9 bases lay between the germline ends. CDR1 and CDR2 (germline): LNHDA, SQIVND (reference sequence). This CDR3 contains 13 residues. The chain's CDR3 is CASSMVRDYEQYF. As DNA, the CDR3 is TGTGCCAGTAGTATGGTAAGGGACTACGAGCAGTACTTC.

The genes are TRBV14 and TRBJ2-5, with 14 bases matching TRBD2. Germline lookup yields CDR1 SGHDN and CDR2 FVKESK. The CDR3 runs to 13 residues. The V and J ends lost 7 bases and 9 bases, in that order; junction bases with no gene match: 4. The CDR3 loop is CASKTSGRAAQYF. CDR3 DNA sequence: TGTGCCAGCAAGACTAGCGGGAGGGCCGCCCAGTACTTC.